Presented here are 16 T cell receptor beta chains from one specimen sequenced in a study of cytomegalovirus exposure and HLA in healthy donors. TCRdb keeps only in-frame clones here, not all; method: immunoSEQ multiplex PCR. This table has more than 150,000 clones, about 88% appearing once. The specimen sequenced was PBMCs. All receptors come from a man aged 18 to 30 in good health and CMV-seronegative.

This chain links TRBV5-1 with TRBJ1-3; 7 nucleotides align to TRBD1. V trimming: 7 bases; J trimming: 2 bases; junction bases outside the gene matches: 21. From germline, CDR1 is SGHRS and CDR2 YFSETQ. The CDR3 is 19 amino acids. CDR3 sequence: CASAPTELIRQGPGNTIYF. For the CDR3, the DNA is TGCGCCAGCGCTCCCACTGAGCTGATAAGACAGGGTCCTGGAAACACCATATATTTT.

The chain employs TRBV10-3 and TRBJ2-1; TRBD2 agrees at 12 bases. V gave up 3 bases and J gave up 9 bases; unmatched junction bases: 9. Germline V gene lookup returns CDR1 ENHRY and CDR2 SYGVKD. CDR3 length: 16 amino acids. CDR3 sequence (DNA): TGTGCCATCAGTGAAAACGGACTAGCGGGGATTGGTGAGCAGTTCTTC. Translation gives CAISENGLAGIGEQFF.

This clone came up a few times. This chain joins TRBV5-6 and TRBJ2-3; perhaps TRBD1 as D (6 bases). V lost 2 bases and J lost 1, with 11 bases in between. Germline V gene data show CDR1 as SGHDT and CDR2 as YYEEEE. This CDR3 region has 15 residues. CDR3 in DNA: TGTGCCAGCAGCTTTGACAGGATCGGCACAGATACGCAGTATTTT. Residues: CASSFDRIGTDTQYF.

The rearrangement uses TRBV7-8 and TRBJ2-1, with 10 bases fitting TRBD2. The V gene end was trimmed by 3 bases and the J gene end by 10 bases; junction bases not matched to a gene: 12. Germline V CDR1 and CDR2: SGHVS, FQNEAQ. The CDR3 has 16 residues. The CDR3 nucleotides are TGTGCCAGCAGCTTGCGGGCTAGCGGGAGACGGCCGGAGCAGTTCTTC. Protein product: CASSLRASGRRPEQFF. The variable domain in full, completed from reference TRBV7-8 and TRBJ2-1, reads GAGVSQSPRYKVAKRGQDVALRCDPISGHVSLFWYQQALGQGPEFLTYFQNEAQLDKSGLPSDRFFAERPEGSVSTLKIQRTQQEDSAVYLCASSLRASGRRPEQFFGPGTRLTVL.

This clone was seen a single time. The chain is built from TRBV5-4 and TRBJ1-2; unclear D gene. Trimming cost V 1 base and J 4 bases, with 14 bases left between them. CDR1 is SGHNT and CDR2 is YYREEE in the germline V gene (reference sequence). The length of the CDR3 is 15 residues. The CDR3 sequence: CASSLMASLPYGYTF. CDR3 sequence (DNA): TGTGCCAGCAGCTTGATGGCCTCCCTTCCCTATGGCTACACCTTC.

This chain joins TRBV13 and TRBJ2-1; 7 bases are a match to TRBD2. The germline CDR1 and CDR2 sequences are PRHDT and FYEKMQ (reference sequence). The CDR3 runs 14 residues. The V and J ends lost 1 base and 4 bases, in that order; junction bases with no gene match: 1. The CDR3 loop is CASSLAGGYNEQFF. As DNA, the CDR3 is TGTGCCAGCAGCTTAGCGGGGGGTTACAATGAGCAGTTCTTC.

J is TRBJ2-2 and V is TRBV10-3; TRBD1 might be the D (6 bases). V shed 9 bases and J shed 1 base, with 12 bases lying between them. Per the germline V gene, CDR1 is ENHRY and CDR2 is SYGVKD. The CDR3 length is 14 residues. CDR3 coding DNA: TGTGCCATAAGAGACAGGAGGAACACCGGGGAGCTGTTTTTT. Protein product: CAIRDRRNTGELFF.

The CDR3 DNA sequence: TGTGCCAGCTCACGCCCGGGACTCCTAGAAGAGCAGTTCTTC. This gives the protein CASSRPGLLEEQFF. The V call is TRBV18, the J call TRBJ2-1; tentative D call: TRBD2 (6 bases). The CDR3 sequence is 14 residues long. Germline CDR1 KGHSH, CDR2 LQKENI. The V gene lost 4 bases and the J gene lost 10 bases, with 17 bases spanning the gap.

The V and J genes are TRBV12-2 and TRBJ2-1; no DNA check was done on the table's D call, TRBD1. TRBV12-2 is deemed a pseudogene. The CDR3 runs 13 residues. The CDR3: CASRLDSYNEQFF. CDR3 nucleotides: TGTGCAAGTCGCTTGGACAGTTACAATGAGCAGTTCTTC.

The chain is built from TRBV7-6 and TRBJ2-2; D ambiguous. Germline V CDR1 and CDR2: SGHVS, FNYEAQ. The V gene lost 1 base and the J gene lost 3 bases, with 6 bases spanning the gap. The CDR3 length is 14 residues. The CDR3 region has the DNA TGTGCCAGCAGCTTAGGGCAGTACACCGGGGAGCTGTTTTTT. Its translation: CASSLGQYTGELFF.

The count of this clone is one. The V and J genes are TRBV4-1 and TRBJ1-1; D call uncertain. The V and J ends lost 4 bases and 13 bases respectively, with 22 bases between them. Per germline, CDR1 MGHRA and CDR2 YSYEKL. The CDR3 extends over 14 amino acids. In nucleotides, the CDR3 is TGCGCCAGCAGCCCGCAGGCAACGGACTTGGCGGGTTTCTTT. Protein product: CASSPQATDLAGFF.

The chain recombines TRBV5-4 with TRBJ1-1; 10 bases map to TRBD1. The CDR3 runs to 15 residues. Trimming removed 4 bases from V and 0 bases from J; junction bases left unmatched: 3. CDR1 and CDR2 (germline): SGHNT, YYREEE (reference sequence). CDR3 loop: CASSGQGVMNTEAFF. CDR3 sequence (DNA): TGTGCCAGCAGCGGACAGGGGGTAATGAACACTGAAGCTTTCTTT.

The chain is built from TRBV29-1 and TRBJ1-5, with D unresolved. Germline V lookup: CDR1 SQVTM, CDR2 ANQGSEA. V was shortened by 0 bases and J by 3 bases, with 3 bases between the two germline ends. This CDR3 is 12 amino acids long. The CDR3 DNA follows: TGCAGCGTTGAAGACTACAATCAGCCCCAGCATTTT. Protein: CSVEDYNQPQHF.

The chain links TRBV28 to TRBJ2-7; 9 bases align to TRBD1. CDR1 and CDR2 (germline): MDHEN, SYDVKM. V lost 6 bases, J lost 5 bases, and 14 bases stayed unmatched. The CDR3 loop spans 16 amino acids. The CDR3 bases are TGTGCCAGCAGCCCGTTACCGGGACAGGGAGGCGACGAGCAGTACTTC. The encoded protein is CASSPLPGQGGDEQYF.

This rearrangement joins TRBV5-1 to TRBJ2-7, with 9 bases that match TRBD2. The CDR3 extends over 17 amino acids. J gave up 2 bases and V 2 bases, and 11 bases lay outside the gene matches. Germline V gene lookup returns CDR1 SGHRS and CDR2 YFSETQ. CDR3 sequence reads: CASSFAPGASGTYEQYF. As DNA, the CDR3 is TGCGCCAGCAGCTTTGCACCCGGGGCTAGCGGGACCTACGAGCAGTACTTC.

This chain uses TRBV28 with TRBJ1-2; tentative D call: TRBD1 (5 bases). Germline lookup yields CDR1 MDHEN and CDR2 SYDVKM. The V gene lost 5 bases and the J gene lost 2 bases, with 12 bases spanning the gap. CDR3 length: 14 residues. This chain's CDR3 is CASSPAPGNYGYTF. Here the CDR3 DNA reads TGTGCCAGCAGTCCAGCTCCAGGGAACTATGGCTACACCTTC.